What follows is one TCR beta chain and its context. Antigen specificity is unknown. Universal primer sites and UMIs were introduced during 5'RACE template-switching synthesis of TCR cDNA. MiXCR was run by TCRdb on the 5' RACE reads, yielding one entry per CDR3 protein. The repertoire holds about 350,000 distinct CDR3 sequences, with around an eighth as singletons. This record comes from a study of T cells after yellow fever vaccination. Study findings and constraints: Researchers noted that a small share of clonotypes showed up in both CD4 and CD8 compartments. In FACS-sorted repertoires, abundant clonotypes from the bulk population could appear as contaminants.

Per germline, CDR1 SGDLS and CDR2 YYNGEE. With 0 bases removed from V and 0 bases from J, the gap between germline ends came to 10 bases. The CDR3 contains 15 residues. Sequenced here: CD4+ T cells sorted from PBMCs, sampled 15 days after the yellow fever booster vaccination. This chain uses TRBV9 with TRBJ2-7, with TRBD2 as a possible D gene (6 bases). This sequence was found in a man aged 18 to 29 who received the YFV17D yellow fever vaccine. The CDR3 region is CASSVDPGSSYEQYF. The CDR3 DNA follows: TGTGCCAGCAGCGTAGATCCCGGGAGCTCCTACGAGCAGTACTTC.